Listed below are T cell receptor beta chains from one sample, sequenced in a study of T-cell reconstitution after alpha-beta-depleted transplantation in children. TCRdb re-analysed the PCR reads in MiXCR, keeping a single row per CDR3 protein. This repertoire shows 500,000 to 750,000 distinct CDR3 sequences, approximately 13% found once; its top ten account for roughly 2.3%. This material consisted of PBMCs, mostly from graft donor cells, taken 360 days after TCRalphabeta/CD19-depleted stem cell transplant. The receptors here all came from a male patient aged 10-17 years who had a stem cell transplant for acute myeloid leukemia, so the T cells may come from the graft donor. The CDR3 runs from the conserved cysteine through the conserved F or W. Each record gives: D gene, clone size, V gene, J gene, CDR3 protein, CDR3 DNA. A D gene is named only where the DNA matches it firmly. Some rows mark clone size as missing; the rest say once, few, many or name a class of expanded clone.

d_gene: TRBD2; abundance: .; v_gene: TRBV7-9; j_gene: TRBJ2-3; CDR3aa: CASSSGLAAAYTQYF; CDR3nt: TGTGCCAGCAGCTCCGGACTAGCGGCGGCATATACGCAGTATTTT
d_gene: .; abundance: few; v_gene: TRBV20-1; j_gene: TRBJ2-2; CDR3aa: CSALRTANTGELFF; CDR3nt: TGCAGTGCCCTTAGGACAGCGAACACCGGGGAGCTGTTTTTT
d_gene: TRBD1; abundance: many; v_gene: TRBV28; j_gene: TRBJ2-3; CDR3aa: CASRRRNDRAEDTQYF; CDR3nt: TGTGCCAGCAGAAGAAGAAACGACAGGGCTGAAGATACGCAGTATTTT
d_gene: TRBD2; abundance: .; v_gene: TRBV20-1; j_gene: TRBJ2-1; CDR3aa: CSAERLAGSYNEQFF; CDR3nt: TGCAGTGCCGAACGACTAGCGGGATCCTACAATGAGCAGTTCTTC
d_gene: TRBD2; abundance: many; v_gene: TRBV4-3; j_gene: TRBJ2-1; CDR3aa: CASSPRFGLAGGLPDNEQFF; CDR3nt: TGCGCCAGCAGCCCTCGTTTCGGACTAGCGGGAGGGCTTCCGGACAATGAGCAGTTCTTC
d_gene: .; abundance: many; v_gene: TRBV7-9; j_gene: TRBJ2-5; CDR3aa: CASSLGGDQYF; CDR3nt: TGTGCCAGCAGCCTTGGAGGTGACCAGTACTTC
d_gene: .; abundance: many; v_gene: TRBV29-1; j_gene: TRBJ2-5; CDR3aa: CSADRSGETQYF; CDR3nt: TGCAGCGCTGACAGATCAGGAGAGACCCAGTACTTC
d_gene: .; abundance: few; v_gene: TRBV20-1; j_gene: TRBJ2-3; CDR3aa: CSAIRTVGDTQYF; CDR3nt: TGCAGTGCCATTAGGACGGTAGGAGATACGCAGTATTTT
d_gene: .; abundance: .; v_gene: TRBV4-3; j_gene: TRBJ2-3; CDR3aa: CASSHGGATHTQYF; CDR3nt: TGCGCCAGCAGCCATGGGGGGGCCACACATACGCAGTATTTT
d_gene: TRBD2; abundance: many; v_gene: TRBV28; j_gene: TRBJ2-7; CDR3aa: CASSLSSGRFHEQYF; CDR3nt: TGTGCCAGCAGTTTAAGTAGCGGGAGGTTCCACGAGCAGTACTTC
d_gene: TRBD2; abundance: .; v_gene: TRBV6-2/TRBV6-3; j_gene: TRBJ2-7; CDR3aa: CASSYPGTSGAFSYEQYF; CDR3nt: TGTGCCAGCAGTTACCCTGGGACTAGCGGAGCATTTTCCTACGAGCAGTACTTC
d_gene: TRBD2; abundance: .; v_gene: TRBV29-1; j_gene: TRBJ2-2; CDR3aa: CSVRVGLGLSGAGELFF; CDR3nt: TGCAGCGTCCGAGTAGGACTAGGCCTCTCGGGGGCCGGGGAGCTGTTTTTT
d_gene: .; abundance: few; v_gene: TRBV12-3/TRBV12-4; j_gene: TRBJ2-7; CDR3aa: CASSLKGRSYEQYF; CDR3nt: TGTGCCAGCAGTTTAAAAGGGAGAAGCTACGAGCAGTACTTC
d_gene: .; abundance: .; v_gene: TRBV20-1; j_gene: TRBJ2-7; CDR3aa: CSARRFETQRSSYEQYF; CDR3nt: TGCAGTGCTAGGCGGTTTGAGACTCAAAGGAGCTCCTACGAGCAGTACTTC
d_gene: .; abundance: .; v_gene: TRBV20-1; j_gene: TRBJ1-5; CDR3aa: CSARGRREYSNQPQHF; CDR3nt: TGCAGTGCTAGAGGACGCAGGGAATATAGCAATCAGCCCCAGCATTTT
d_gene: .; abundance: .; v_gene: TRBV5-1; j_gene: TRBJ2-3; CDR3aa: CASSLVRGGTDTQYF; CDR3nt: TGCGCCAGCAGCTTGGTTCGGGGAGGAACAGATACGCAGTATTTT
d_gene: .; abundance: .; v_gene: TRBV29-1; j_gene: TRBJ2-1; CDR3aa: CSVATFPFF; CDR3nt: TGCAGCGTCGCAACGTTCCCGTTCTTC
d_gene: TRBD2; abundance: .; v_gene: TRBV4-3; j_gene: TRBJ2-6; CDR3aa: CASSPHFPSGNFGANVLTF; CDR3nt: TGCGCCAGCAGCCCACACTTTCCCAGCGGGAACTTTGGGGCCAACGTCCTGACTTTC
d_gene: TRBD2; abundance: many; v_gene: TRBV9; j_gene: TRBJ2-3; CDR3aa: CASSLRGTSGIRVTDTQYF; CDR3nt: TGTGCCAGCAGCCTGAGGGGGACTAGCGGGATCCGGGTCACAGATACGCAGTATTTT
d_gene: .; abundance: few; v_gene: TRBV24-1; j_gene: TRBJ2-7; CDR3aa: CATSGREPYEQYF; CDR3nt: TGTGCCACCAGTGGAAGGGAACCCTACGAGCAGTACTTC
d_gene: .; abundance: .; v_gene: TRBV4-3; j_gene: TRBJ2-3; CDR3aa: CASSDIKEADTQYF; CDR3nt: TGCGCCAGCAGCGACATAAAAGAAGCAGATACGCAGTATTTT
d_gene: .; abundance: few; v_gene: TRBV29-1; j_gene: TRBJ2-7; CDR3aa: CSVEAYGSTYEQYF; CDR3nt: TGCAGCGTTGAAGCCTACGGGAGTACCTACGAGCAGTACTTC
d_gene: .; abundance: few; v_gene: TRBV29-1; j_gene: TRBJ2-1; CDR3aa: CSVPKSSYNEQFF; CDR3nt: TGCAGCGTTCCCAAGAGCTCCTACAATGAGCAGTTCTTC
d_gene: TRBD2; abundance: .; v_gene: TRBV7-6; j_gene: TRBJ2-7; CDR3aa: CASSRGTSGISYEQYF; CDR3nt: TGTGCCAGCAGCAGGGGGACTAGCGGGATTTCCTACGAGCAGTACTTC
d_gene: .; abundance: few; v_gene: TRBV7-9; j_gene: TRBJ2-1; CDR3aa: CASSSVWYEQFF; CDR3nt: TGTGCCAGCAGCTCAGTATGGTATGAGCAGTTCTTC
d_gene: TRBD2; abundance: .; v_gene: TRBV27; j_gene: TRBJ2-7; CDR3aa: CASRTLGTSVHEQYF; CDR3nt: TGTGCCAGCAGGACCCTCGGGACTAGCGTCCACGAGCAGTACTTC
d_gene: TRBD2; abundance: many; v_gene: TRBV9; j_gene: TRBJ2-1; CDR3aa: CASSHPRGGGVYNEQFF; CDR3nt: TGTGCCAGCAGCCACCCAAGAGGCGGGGGTGTCTACAATGAGCAGTTCTTC
d_gene: .; abundance: few; v_gene: TRBV20-1; j_gene: TRBJ2-5; CDR3aa: CSARRGSETQYF; CDR3nt: TGCAGTGCTAGACGGGGGAGTGAGACCCAGTACTTC
d_gene: .; abundance: .; v_gene: TRBV20-1; j_gene: TRBJ2-3; CDR3aa: CSARDSGTGTDTQYF; CDR3nt: TGCAGTGCTAGAGATTCGGGGACGGGCACAGATACGCAGTATTTT
d_gene: .; abundance: .; v_gene: TRBV30; j_gene: TRBJ2-1; CDR3aa: CAWSGADEQFF; CDR3nt: TGTGCCTGGAGTGGAGCGGATGAGCAGTTCTTC
d_gene: .; abundance: few; v_gene: TRBV12-3/TRBV12-4; j_gene: TRBJ1-4; CDR3aa: CASSAPGLPNEKLFF; CDR3nt: TGTGCCAGCAGTGCCCCAGGGCTCCCTAATGAAAAACTGTTTTTT
d_gene: .; abundance: many; v_gene: TRBV5-1; j_gene: TRBJ2-1; CDR3aa: CASSLNEGGPYNEQFF; CDR3nt: TGCGCCAGCAGCTTGAACGAGGGTGGGCCCTACAATGAGCAGTTCTTC
d_gene: .; abundance: once; v_gene: TRBV3-1; j_gene: TRBJ2-7; CDR3aa: CASSQGPYPHEQYF; CDR3nt: TGTGCCAGCAGCCAGGGACCGTACCCCCACGAGCAGTACTTC
d_gene: TRBD2; abundance: few; v_gene: TRBV12-3/TRBV12-4; j_gene: TRBJ2-3; CDR3aa: CASSSREWTRTISTDTQYF; CDR3nt: TGTGCCAGCAGTTCACGGGAGTGGACTAGGACTATTTCCACAGATACGCAGTATTTT
d_gene: .; abundance: few; v_gene: TRBV25-1; j_gene: TRBJ2-1; CDR3aa: CASSEYRGAGGEQFF; CDR3nt: TGTGCCAGCAGTGAATATAGGGGGGCGGGTGGGGAGCAGTTCTTC
d_gene: TRBD1; abundance: few; v_gene: TRBV18; j_gene: TRBJ2-5; CDR3aa: CASSPGTGKETQYF; CDR3nt: TGTGCCAGCTCACCCGGGACAGGGAAAGAGACCCAGTACTTC
d_gene: .; abundance: few; v_gene: TRBV11-2; j_gene: TRBJ2-1; CDR3aa: CASSLRPAGLASYNEQFF; CDR3nt: TGTGCCAGCAGCTTAAGACCGGCGGGGCTAGCCTCCTACAATGAGCAGTTCTTC
d_gene: TRBD2; abundance: few; v_gene: TRBV6-1; j_gene: TRBJ2-1; CDR3aa: CASSRGLAGKNEQFF; CDR3nt: TGTGCCAGCAGCCGGGGACTAGCGGGAAAGAATGAGCAGTTCTTC
d_gene: .; abundance: .; v_gene: TRBV20-1; j_gene: TRBJ2-2; CDR3aa: CSASVRTGELFF; CDR3nt: TGCAGTGCTAGTGTGCGGACCGGGGAGCTGTTTTTT
d_gene: TRBD2; abundance: many; v_gene: TRBV14; j_gene: TRBJ2-7; CDR3aa: CASSGLAGGPTYEQYF; CDR3nt: TGTGCCAGCAGCGGGCTAGCGGGAGGGCCGACCTACGAGCAGTACTTC
d_gene: .; abundance: .; v_gene: TRBV28; j_gene: TRBJ1-2; CDR3aa: CASSLWVGPRSYGYTF; CDR3nt: TGTGCCAGCAGTTTATGGGTGGGACCTCGATCCTATGGCTACACCTTC
d_gene: TRBD2; abundance: few; v_gene: TRBV7-3; j_gene: TRBJ2-5; CDR3aa: CASSSGTSETQYF; CDR3nt: TGTGCCAGCAGTTCCGGGACTAGCGAGACCCAGTACTTC
d_gene: .; abundance: few; v_gene: TRBV5-5; j_gene: TRBJ2-4; CDR3aa: CASSLRQVKNIQYF; CDR3nt: TGTGCCAGCAGCTTGAGACAGGTCAAAAACATTCAGTACTTC
d_gene: .; abundance: few; v_gene: TRBV11-2; j_gene: TRBJ2-5; CDR3aa: CASSLVFLGQETQYF; CDR3nt: TGTGCCAGCAGCTTAGTGTTTCTAGGTCAAGAGACCCAGTACTTC
d_gene: .; abundance: few; v_gene: TRBV5-1; j_gene: TRBJ2-1; CDR3aa: CASIPGAVDEQFF; CDR3nt: TGCGCCAGCATCCCCGGGGCGGTCGATGAGCAGTTCTTC
d_gene: .; abundance: few; v_gene: TRBV6-2/TRBV6-3; j_gene: TRBJ2-2; CDR3aa: CASTGAPTGELFF; CDR3nt: TGTGCCAGCACGGGGGCTCCCACCGGGGAGCTGTTTTTT
d_gene: TRBD2; abundance: .; v_gene: TRBV4-3; j_gene: TRBJ2-1; CDR3aa: CASSQDRREAYEQFF; CDR3nt: TGCGCCAGCAGCCAAGATCGGCGGGAGGCATATGAGCAGTTCTTC